The clone carrying this TCR beta chain has only one observation. Antigen unknown. This sample was taken from a study of T cells in localized non-small cell lung cancer. Study-level results: Uninvolved neighboring lung showed the greatest T cell clonality, exceeding tumor. Median detection of top 100 tumor clones in adjacent lung was 55 to 60 clones.

Libraries were prepared by immunoSEQ multiplex PCR; TCRdb keeps only in-frame clonotypes and omits some of them. There are 30,000 to 35,000 clones in the sample; approximately 90% occur only once, and about 10% lies in the top ten. Germline CDR1 and CDR2: SGHRS and YFSETQ. J lost 1 base, V lost 7 bases, and 10 bases had no gene match. CDR3 size: 16 residues. This TCR derives from a female donor of 60 years or more with stage II lung adenocarcinoma. The rearrangement uses TRBV5-1 and TRBJ2-1; 8 bases agree with TRBD2. This sample comprised peripheral blood mononuclear cells, obtained before any cancer treatment. This CDR3 is CASGWGGGPSYNEQFF. The CDR3 DNA reads as TGCGCCAGCGGGTGGGGCGGGGGGCCGTCCTACAATGAGCAGTTCTTC.